The 25 T cell receptor beta chains in this list originate from one sample, sequenced in a study of control samples from healthy donors and cancer patients. Clones were sequenced by immunoSEQ multiplex PCR, and TCRdb holds only the in-frame ones, with some missing. The table lists roughly 9,200 clones, around nine tenths of them singletons. The source material was PBMCs. The receptors stem from a man aged 55 to 69 with colorectal cancer.

The J gene is TRBJ1-5, the V gene TRBV6-2 or TRBV6-3; a weak D match, TRBD1 (5 bases). CDR1 and CDR2 (germline): MNHEY, SVGEGT. This CDR3 is 16 amino acids long. The germline V and J ends were trimmed by 0 bases and 5 bases, with 14 bases remaining between them. The CDR3 loop reads CASSYSEGRRDQPQHF. The CDR3 coding sequence is TGTGCCAGCAGTTACTCGGAGGGGCGGAGGGATCAGCCCCAGCATTTT.

V gene TRBV7-2 combines with J gene TRBJ2-5; possible D gene TRBD2, 7 bases. With 1 base removed from V and 0 bases from J, the gap between germline ends came to 15 bases. This CDR3 has 17 amino acids. Germline V gene sequence: CDR1 SGHTA, CDR2 FQGNSA. As DNA, the CDR3 is TGTGCCAGCAGCTTAGGAGTGCGGGGGCTGTACCAAGAGACCCAGTACTTC. Translating it yields CASSLGVRGLYQETQYF.

V and J are TRBV10-3 and TRBJ2-3; tentative D call: TRBD2 (5 bases). Germline V CDR1 and CDR2: ENHRY, SYGVKD. The CDR3 runs 15 residues. V was shortened by 6 bases and J by 3 bases, with 16 bases between the two germline ends. The CDR3 sequence: CAISLDSPRTDTQYF. The CDR3 DNA follows: TGTGCCATCAGCTTGGACTCCCCGCGGACAGATACGCAGTATTTT.

J is TRBJ1-3 and V is TRBV18, with no clear D. Germline values: CDR1 KGHSH, CDR2 LQKENI. V was pared by 5 bases and J by 3 bases, with 8 bases between. This CDR3 comprises 13 residues. The CDR3 DNA reads as TGTGCCAGCTCAAGTCTGAATGGAAACACCATATATTTT. Amino acid sequence: CASSSLNGNTIYF. The whole variable domain, remainder taken from reference TRBV18 and TRBJ1-3, is NAGVMQNPRHLVRRRGQEARLRCSPMKGHSHVYWYRQLPEEGLKFMVYLQKENIIDESGMPKERFSAEFPKEGPSILRIQQVVRGDSAAYFCASSSLNGNTIYFGEGSWLTVV.

This chain joins TRBV4-1 and TRBJ1-1, with a weak D call TRBD1 (6 bases). Trimming shortened V by 1 base and J by 3 bases, and 15 bases separated the two germline ends. Germline assignment: CDR1 MGHRA and CDR2 YSYEKL. CDR3 length: 16 residues. The CDR3 DNA is TGCGCCAGCAGCCAAGCTCAGGGGCTGGGGGACACTGAAGCTTTCTTT. Its translation: CASSQAQGLGDTEAFF.

This chain uses TRBV11-2 with TRBJ1-2; 8 positions agree with TRBD1. Germline assignment: CDR1 SGHAT and CDR2 FQNNGV. The CDR3 loop spans 15 amino acids. V shed 4 bases, J shed 2 bases, and the junction held 6 bases outside the gene matches. CDR3: CASSSLRTGNYGYTF. DNA of the CDR3: TGTGCCAGCAGCTCCCTTCGGACAGGGAACTATGGCTACACCTTC.

This rearrangement joins TRBV4-3 to TRBJ2-7; 7 nucleotides line up with TRBD2. V trimming: 0 bases; J trimming: 4 bases; junction bases outside the gene matches: 6. From germline, CDR1 is LGHNA and CDR2 YSLEER. CDR3 length: 15 residues. The CDR3 region has the DNA TGCGCCAGCAGCCAAGAGCAGACGCGGGGGTACGAGCAGTACTTC. This encodes CASSQEQTRGYEQYF.

This clone was observed a single time. The rearrangement links TRBV12-3 or TRBV12-4 to TRBJ1-2; no clear D gene. The CDR3 sequence is 13 residues long. Between the trimmed V and J ends, which lost 6 bases and 1 base, there was a span of 9 bases. CDR3 residues: CASRSEGNYGYTF. CDR3 DNA sequence: TGTGCCAGCAGGTCGGAGGGTAACTATGGCTACACCTTC.

CDR3 residues: CASSPGAPETQYF. CDR3 coding DNA: TGTGCCAGCAGCCCCGGGGCCCCAGAGACCCAGTACTTC. The chain is built from TRBV7-2 and TRBJ2-5; either TRBD1 or TRBD2 may supply D (5 bases each). Trimming pared 5 bases from V and 4 bases from J, leaving 11 bases between. CDR1 and CDR2 (germline): SGHTA, FQGNSA. The CDR3 consists of 13 residues.

The chain recombines TRBV4-2 with TRBJ1-2; D is unresolved. The CDR3 extends over 13 amino acids. Trimming cost V 4 bases and J 6 bases, with 12 bases left between them. Per the germline V gene, CDR1 is LGHNA and CDR2 is YNFKEQ. CDR3 DNA sequence: TGTGCCAGCAGCCGAGAGCTGGGCGATGGCTACACCTTC. It codes for CASSRELGDGYTF.

The CDR3 DNA is TGTGCCAGCAGTTTTGGGACTAGCGGGGGAACCACCGGGGAGCTGTTTTTT. Translating gives CASSFGTSGGTTGELFF. This rearrangement joins TRBV27 to TRBJ2-2, with 14 bases lining up with TRBD2. CDR1 is MNHEY and CDR2 is SMNVEV in the germline V gene (reference sequence). V dropped 3 bases and J dropped 4; count of bases not matched to a gene: 4. The length of the CDR3 is 17 residues.

This clone has just one count. The chain couples TRBV18 to TRBJ2-2; D unclear. The CDR3 spans 12 residues. The germline gives CDR1 KGHSH, CDR2 LQKENI. With 4 bases removed from V and 1 base from J, the gap between germline ends came to 1 base. The CDR3: CASSRNTGELFF. CDR3 sequence (DNA): TGTGCCAGCTCACGGAACACCGGGGAGCTGTTTTTT.

The V gene is TRBV25-1, the J gene TRBJ2-5; TRBD1 is a possible D gene (6 bases). V shed 3 bases and J shed 4 bases, with 9 bases lying between them. Germline CDR1 MGHDK, CDR2 SYGVNS. This CDR3 spans 13 amino acids. In DNA form, the CDR3 reads TGTGCCAGCAGTGATTGGGACATAGAGACCCAGTACTTC. This encodes CASSDWDIETQYF. Full variable domain (remainder filled in from reference TRBV25-1 and TRBJ2-5): EADIYQTPRYLVIGTGKKITLECSQTMGHDKMYWYQQDPGMELHLIHYSYGVNSTEKGDLSSESTVSRIRTEHFPLTLESARPSHTSQYLCASSDWDIETQYFGPGTRLLVL.

This clone appeared a single time. The chain employs TRBV5-5 and TRBJ1-2; D is undetermined. The V end lost 0 bases, the J end lost 4 bases, and 19 bases lay between the germline ends. This CDR3 has 17 amino acids. Germline values: CDR1 SGHKS, CDR2 YYEKEE (reference sequence). Here the CDR3 DNA reads TGTGCCAGCAGCTTGGAAGCAGGTACACTTGTTAGCTATGGCTACACCTTC. Translation: CASSLEAGTLVSYGYTF.

The gene calls are TRBV4-2 and TRBJ2-7; the match to TRBD2 covers 13 bases. The CDR3 is 17 residues long. V lost 4 bases to trimming and J lost 4 bases; unmatched junction nucleotides: 10. Per the germline V gene, CDR1 is LGHNA and CDR2 is YNFKEQ. The CDR3 nucleotides read TGTGCCAGCAGCCCGACCCCCGGGACTAGCGGGGATTACGAGCAGTACTTC. This translates into CASSPTPGTSGDYEQYF.

This chain joins TRBV10-3 and TRBJ1-4; D gene uncertain. V lost 10 bases, J lost 8 bases, and 17 bases lay in between. This CDR3 has 13 amino acids. Germline values: CDR1 ENHRY, CDR2 SYGVKD. DNA for the CDR3: TGTGCCAGCCACTCGAATCCCGGGGAAAAACTGTTTTTT. Encoded protein: CASHSNPGEKLFF.

The rearrangement joins TRBV2 to TRBJ1-4, with D hard to call. The germline CDR1 and CDR2 sequences are SNHLY and FYNNEI. The V end lost 6 bases, the J end lost 6 bases, and 11 bases lay between the germline ends. The length of the CDR3 is 13 residues. The CDR3 protein is CASSAWVYEKLFF. The DNA of the CDR3 is TGTGCCAGCAGCGCCTGGGTCTATGAAAAACTGTTTTTT.

This chain connects TRBV19 to TRBJ1-6, with 8 bases that match TRBD1. Trimming cost V 3 bases and J 11 bases; bases outside gene matches: 9. Germline loops: CDR1 LNHDA, CDR2 SQIVND (reference sequence). This CDR3 has 15 amino acids. The CDR3 protein is CASSILAGGEAPLHF. The DNA of the CDR3 is TGTGCCAGTAGTATCCTAGCAGGGGGCGAGGCACCCCTCCACTTT.

The chain uses TRBV18 and TRBJ1-1; D not certain. This CDR3 spans 15 amino acids. From germline, CDR1 is KGHSH and CDR2 LQKENI. V lost 5 bases, J lost 2 bases, and 15 bases lay in between. CDR3: CASSFSAFSNTEAFF. The DNA of the CDR3 is TGTGCCAGCTCATTCAGCGCATTTTCTAACACTGAAGCTTTCTTT.

The chain is built from TRBV6-2 or TRBV6-3 and TRBJ2-7; 9 positions agree with TRBD2. The CDR3 runs 14 residues. Trimming at V came to 2 bases and at J to 4 bases, leaving 3 bases not matched to a gene. Germline V gene data show CDR1 as MNHEY and CDR2 as SVGEGT. CDR3 in DNA: TGTGCCAGCAGTTACCCGGGACTAGCTTACGAGCAGTACTTC. Amino acids: CASSYPGLAYEQYF.

This chain joins TRBV5-4 and TRBJ2-2; D may match TRBD1 or TRBD2 (5 bases each). The CDR3 spans 15 residues. Germline CDR1 reads SGHNT; CDR2 reads YYREEE (reference sequence). Deletions cut 5 bases from V and 0 bases from J, with 11 bases between. The CDR3 loop reads CASRNQGANTGELFF. CDR3 bases: TGTGCCAGCAGAAACCAGGGAGCGAACACCGGGGAGCTGTTTTTT.

Points on this clone: Its ends do not fully match the called genes, so a read error is possible. The rearrangement joins TRBV2 to TRBJ1-1; 7 positions agree with TRBD1. Germline V gene data show CDR1 as SNHLY and CDR2 as FYNNEI. The CDR3 has 13 residues. The CDR3 DNA reads TGTGCCAGCAGTGAATATCCGGGGACAGTTCAAGTCTTT. It is translated as CASSEYPGTVQVF.

The chain couples TRBV7-2 to TRBJ2-6; D perhaps matches TRBD1 (6 bases). With 5 bases removed from V and 0 bases from J, the gap between germline ends came to 14 bases. Germline CDR1 SGHTA, CDR2 FQGNSA. There are 17 residues in the CDR3. This chain's CDR3 is CASSGTLGGSGANVLTF. In DNA form, the CDR3 reads TGTGCCAGCAGCGGCACATTAGGGGGCTCTGGGGCCAACGTCCTGACTTTC. The whole variable domain, filled in from reference TRBV7-2 and TRBJ2-6, reads GAGVSQSPSNKVTEKGKDVELRCDPISGHTALYWYRQSLGQGLEFLIYFQGNSAPDKSGLPSDRFSAERTGGSVSTLTIQRTQQEDSAVYLCASSGTLGGSGANVLTFGAGSRLTVL.

Remarks on this clone: This is likely a read error, given that the CDR3 carries no conserved phenylalanine or tryptophan at its end. This chain links TRBV25-1 with TRBJ1-2; D ambiguous. Per germline, CDR1 MGHDK and CDR2 SYGVNS. Trimming stripped 5 bases from V and 5 bases from J, with 15 bases between. The CDR3 is made up of 14 amino acids. Written as DNA, the CDR3 is TGTGCCAGCAGTTACGCCGGGAATCAATATGGCTACACCCTC. As protein: CASSYAGNQYGYTL.

CDR3 nucleotide sequence: TGTGCCAGCACCCCAACTAGCGGGGGGTACAATGAGCAGTTCTTC. It encodes CASTPTSGGYNEQFF. The rearrangement links TRBV6-5 to TRBJ2-1, with 12 nucleotides matching TRBD2. Germline-derived CDR1 and CDR2 are MNHEY and SVGAGI. CDR3 length: 15 residues. V was clipped by 7 bases and J by 4 bases; unmatched bases: 5.